This T cell receptor (beta chain) was profiled in a study of T cells after yellow fever vaccination. The length of the CDR3 is 13 residues. The germline gives CDR1 SGHVS, CDR2 FNYEAQ. Study conclusions and caveats: The secondary response was weaker but peaked faster, day 5 versus 15. The booster saw the reappearance of most primary-vaccination clones (about 95% CD4, 88% CD8).

Researchers made TCR cDNA using 5'RACE template switching, and this step added a universal primer site and UMIs. Each CDR3 protein gets one entry after TCRdb re-called the 5' RACE reads with MiXCR. The sample yields fewer than 500,000 distinct CDR3 sequences, around 20% seen once. This clonotype was seen a few times. What it binds is unknown. This specimen consisted of PBMCs, obtained before the yellow fever booster vaccination. This receptor was taken from a man aged 18-30 years who received the YFV17D yellow fever vaccine. The rearrangement links TRBV7-6 to TRBJ2-1, with TRBD2 matching 9 bases. This CDR3 reads CAGAWASGTEQFF. The CDR3, as DNA: TGTGCAGGTGCTTGGGCTAGCGGGACTGAGCAGTTCTTC.